One TCR beta chain is described in this entry. Its antigen is currently unknown. Assay used: immunoSEQ multiplex PCR; TCRdb lists only in-frame clones, some missing. The data contain approximately 180,000 clones, roughly nine tenths of them singletons. This record belongs to a study of T cell responses to AZD1222 COVID-19 vaccine. Study outcomes and limitations: Variant regions that are unmutated are reportedly the target of nearly half of spike-specific TCRs. There were repertoire samples only from the period after the peak T cell response. There were vaccine-associated CD4 TCRs across spike, dominant at 160-218 and 743-854. Spike-specific TCRs gained breadth and depth after people received two AZD1222 doses.

Trimming removed 3 bases from V and 6 bases from J; junction bases left unmatched: 4. The CDR3 sequence is 15 residues long. The V gene's germline CDR1 is MNHEY and CDR2 SMNVEV (reference sequence). This chain joins TRBV27 and TRBJ2-3; 12 positions agree with TRBD2. This receptor was obtained from an adult in good health. Source: peripheral blood, taken on day 0 of AZD1222 vaccination. This chain's CDR3 is CASSFGLAGSDTQYF. DNA for the CDR3: TGTGCCAGCAGTTTTGGACTAGCGGGATCGGATACGCAGTATTTT.